The next 10 T cell receptor beta chains were all read from a single sample in a study of blood T cells in healthy people across ages. A sample-barcoded 5' primer and a J-beta primer mix were used in a second PCR of about 7 to 12 cycles. TCRdb reprocessed the 5' RACE reads with MiXCR, giving one entry per CDR3 protein. Of some 790,000 distinct CDR3 sequences listed, under 30% were seen once; the top ten hold around 15%. The sequenced sample consisted of blood. The receptors come from a woman aged 80 or over in good health.

The V gene is TRBV6-2 or TRBV6-3, the J gene TRBJ2-4, with unresolved D. V was cut by 4 bases and J by 6 bases, with 7 bases left in between. CDR1 and CDR2 from the germline V gene are MNHEY and SVGEGT. The CDR3 is 12 amino acids. The CDR3 coding sequence is TGTGCCAGCAGTTCACTTAGAAACATTCAGTACTTC. It yields the protein CASSSLRNIQYF.

Comment on this clonotype: Compared with germline, one end of the junction differs, possibly owing to a read error. V is TRBV7-2 and J is TRBJ1-4; D gene ambiguous. This CDR3 has 14 residues. Germline CDR1 SGHTA, CDR2 FQGNSA. The DNA for the CDR3 is TGTGCCAGCAGCTTAGACAGCCCGGGTGAAAAACGGTTTTTT. Translating gives CASSLDSPGEKRFF.

This clonotype was seen many times. The V gene is TRBV4-3, the J gene TRBJ2-1; D gene ambiguous. This CDR3 has 15 residues. CDR1 LGHNA and CDR2 YSLEER come from the germline V gene. Trimming cost V 0 bases and J 1 base, with 7 bases left between them. CDR3 amino acids: CASSQDFSSYNEQFF. CDR3 sequence (DNA): TGCGCCAGCAGCCAAGATTTCAGTTCCTACAATGAGCAGTTCTTC.

For this clonotype: This may arise from a read error, as a much more abundant clone is one base away. V is TRBV5-4 and J is TRBJ2-1, with D perhaps TRBD1 or TRBD2 (5 bases each). Trimming removed 1 base from V and 13 bases from J, with 15 bases in between. CDR3 size: 13 residues. The germline V gene has CDR1 SGHNT and CDR2 YYREEE (reference sequence). The CDR3 bases are TGTGCCAGCAGCTTGTGGGGGAGCGAGACCCAGTTCTTC. It yields the protein CASSLWGSETQFF. The whole variable domain, remainder taken from reference TRBV5-4 and TRBJ2-1, is ETGVTQSPTHLIKTRGQQVTLRCSSQSGHNTVSWYQQALGQGPQFIFQYYREEENGRGNFPPRFSGLQFPNYSSELNVNALELDDSALYLCASSLWGSETQFFGPGTRLTVL.

This clonotype was picked up many times. The chain employs TRBV7-2 and TRBJ2-7; 11 bases align to TRBD1. Trimming removed 5 bases from V and 9 bases from J; junction bases left unmatched: 3. Germline values: CDR1 SGHTA, CDR2 FQGNSA. The CDR3 spans 12 residues. The CDR3 here is CASSMGQGVQYF. The CDR3 DNA is TGTGCCAGCAGCATGGGACAGGGGGTGCAGTACTTC.

This clonotype was seen a few times. This chain links TRBV20-1 with TRBJ2-5; D is perhaps TRBD1 (6 bases). V lost 4 bases to trimming and J lost 11 bases, with 14 bases between them. Germline V gene data show CDR1 as DFQATT and CDR2 as SNEGSKA (reference sequence). The CDR3 is 11 amino acids. CDR3 DNA: TGCAGTGCTACAGGGGACAATGAGCAGTACTTC. Protein product: CSATGDNEQYF.

The gene calls are TRBV7-8 and TRBJ2-5; 9 bases match TRBD2. CDR3 size: 17 residues. Trimming at V came to 2 bases and at J to 11 bases, leaving 18 bases not matched to a gene. Germline V CDR1 and CDR2: SGHVS, FQNEAQ. The CDR3 nucleotides read TGTGCCAGCAGCTTAATGGCTAGCGGGATTTTACAGGATGAGCAGTACTTC. Translation: CASSLMASGILQDEQYF.

This clonotype was seen a handful of times. The J gene is TRBJ1-1, the V gene TRBV12-3 or TRBV12-4; 10 bases fit TRBD1. There are 13 residues in the CDR3. Trimming removed 4 bases from V and 12 bases from J; junction bases left unmatched: 8. The CDR3 nucleotides are TGTGCCAGCAGTTCCGACAGGGGGCGCGGAACTTTCTTT. Protein: CASSSDRGRGTFF.

This chain joins TRBV6-2 or TRBV6-3 and TRBJ1-1; D uncertain. CDR1 MNHEY and CDR2 SVGEGT come from the germline V gene. Deletions cut 2 bases from V and 10 bases from J, with 14 bases between. The CDR3 runs to 13 residues. The CDR3 loop is CASSYPVPIAAFF. Here the CDR3 DNA reads TGTGCCAGCAGTTACCCCGTCCCGATCGCAGCTTTCTTT.

This clonotype was observed a few times. This sequence joins TRBV3-1 and TRBJ2-5, with TRBD2 matching over 11 bases. Unmatched junction bases numbered 6, after V lost 4 bases and J lost 5 bases. The CDR3 length is 15 residues. Germline V gene data show CDR1 as LGHDT and CDR2 as YNNKEL (reference sequence). In DNA, the CDR3 is TGTGCCAGCAGCCTAGGGACTAGCGGACCCGAGACCCAGTACTTC. It encodes CASSLGTSGPETQYF.